A selection of T cell receptor beta chains follows, all from one sample in a study of regulatory T cells in long-lasting Graves disease. A single record per CDR3 protein comes from TCRdb applying MiXCR to the multiplex PCR reads. The sample carries about 530,000 distinct CDR3 sequences, about 16% recorded once. These same data were also listed under a study on T cells in Graves' hyperthyroidism and ophthalmopathy.

The specimen comprised peripheral blood mononuclear cells (PBMCs), sampled at new diagnosis, from a patient treated with antithyroid drugs. All receptors come from a woman aged 35-65 years with Graves disease. The CDR3 runs from the conserved cysteine through the conserved F or W. Each record gives: D gene, J gene, clone size, V gene, CDR3 protein, CDR3 DNA. The D gene is left open where the match is weak. Not every row has a clone size; where given, it reads once, few, many or a size class.

- | TRBJ2-1 | many | TRBV27 | CASSPLERVELGQFF | TGTGCCAGCAGCCCTCTGGAGAGGGTAGAATTGGGGCAGTTCTTC
TRBD1 | TRBJ1-4 | many | TRBV2 | CASSVLTGPNEKLFF | TGTGCCAGCAGTGTACTGACAGGGCCGAATGAAAAACTGTTTTTT
- | TRBJ2-1 | - | TRBV3-1 | CASSPVGGNEQFF | TGTGCCAGCAGCCCCGTCGGAGGCAATGAGCAGTTCTTC
TRBD1 | TRBJ1-2 | few | TRBV6-5 | CASSWDRERAGYTF | TGTGCCAGCAGTTGGGACAGGGAGAGAGCTGGCTACACCTTC
- | TRBJ1-1 | many | TRBV3-1 | CASSQVSGREGQAFF | TGTGCCAGCAGCCAAGTCTCTGGACGCGAGGGTCAAGCTTTCTTT
- | TRBJ1-1 | few | TRBV19 | CASQALGLGTEAFF | TGTGCCAGCCAAGCGTTGGGCCTGGGCACTGAAGCTTTCTTT
- | TRBJ1-2 | - | TRBV10-1 | CASSAGFF | TGCGCCAGCAGTGCGGGTTTCTTC
- | TRBJ1-2 | - | TRBV5-1 | CASSLEGRKDYGYTF | TGCGCCAGCAGCTTGGAGGGACGGAAGGACTATGGCTACACCTTC
- | TRBJ1-5 | many | TRBV2 | CASSETDGGNQPQHF | TGTGCCAGCAGTGAAACTGACGGTGGCAATCAGCCCCAGCATTTT
TRBD1 | TRBJ2-5 | many | TRBV7-2 | CASSPGGGAPTRQETQYF | TGTGCCAGCAGCCCAGGGGGCGGGGCTCCCACCCGCCAAGAGACCCAGTACTTC
- | TRBJ1-6 | many | TRBV7-2 | CASSPTGLNSPLHF | TGTGCCAGCAGTCCCACGGGGCTTAATTCACCCCTCCACTTT
- | TRBJ1-4 | many | TRBV18 | CASSHGQDEKLFF | TGTGCCAGCAGTCATGGGCAAGATGAAAAACTGTTTTTT
- | TRBJ1-2 | many | TRBV3-1 | CASSGSGYTF | TGTGCCAGCAGCGGTAGTGGCTACACCTTC
- | TRBJ2-5 | many | TRBV28 | CASSFPPGRGQETQYF | TGTGCCAGCAGTTTTCCCCCTGGACGGGGACAAGAGACCCAGTACTTC
- | TRBJ1-2 | - | TRBV12-3/TRBV12-4 | CAGSLGFYGYTF | TGTGCCGGCAGTTTGGGGTTCTATGGCTACACCTTC
TRBD2 | TRBJ2-1 | - | TRBV11-2 | CASSPTSESYNEQLF | TGTGCCAGCAGCCCAACTAGCGAATCCTACAATGAGCAGCTCTTC
TRBD1 | TRBJ1-4 | once | TRBV4-1 | CTSSQEGTGINEKLFF | TGCACCAGCAGCCAAGAGGGGACAGGGATTAATGAAAAACTGTTTTTT
- | TRBJ2-5 | few | TRBV20-1 | CSALGQETQYF | TGCAGTGCTCTCGGACAAGAGACCCAGTACTTC
- | TRBJ2-4 | - | TRBV5-6 | CASTPSRREVWLTKNIQYF | TGTGCCAGCACCCCCTCCAGGAGAGAGGTGTGGTTAACCAAAAACATTCAGTACTTC
- | TRBJ2-2 | - | TRBV7-3 | CASGGGDHTGELFF | TGTGCCAGCGGTGGAGGGGATCACACCGGGGAGCTGTTTTTT